This T cell receptor beta chain was recovered during a study of shared clonotypes between healthy human individuals. In the study overall: Each donor contributed plates that comprised three CD4 naive, three CD4 memory, two CD8 naive and one CD8 memory. General study results and limits: Several donors had around 5% of their naive CD4 clonotypes in common. Generation probability values for non-shared clonotypes were lower than those for clonotypes shared by all four donors.

J was trimmed by 3 bases and V by 0 bases; bases with no gene match: 5. The CDR3 length is 15 residues. CDR1 and CDR2 (germline): MNHNS, SASEGT. On this clone: Its specificity is not known.

Several immunoSEQ plates received, in even portions, the genomic DNA of each subset. Data came from immunoSEQ multiplex PCR; TCRdb stores just in-frame clones and leaves some out. The table lists about 2.4 million clones, 93% of them singletons. The sequencing input was naive CD4+ T cells from PBMCs. The sample's subset: CD45RA+ positively selected. The chain employs TRBV6-1 and TRBJ2-7, with 7 nucleotides matching TRBD1. The TCR sequence derives from a man aged 18 to 30 in good health. Some clones in this sample may be carry-over from other donors' samples. The CDR3: CASSEARPGGYEQYF. DNA of the CDR3: TGTGCCAGCAGTGAAGCTCGTCCAGGGGGCTACGAGCAGTACTTC.